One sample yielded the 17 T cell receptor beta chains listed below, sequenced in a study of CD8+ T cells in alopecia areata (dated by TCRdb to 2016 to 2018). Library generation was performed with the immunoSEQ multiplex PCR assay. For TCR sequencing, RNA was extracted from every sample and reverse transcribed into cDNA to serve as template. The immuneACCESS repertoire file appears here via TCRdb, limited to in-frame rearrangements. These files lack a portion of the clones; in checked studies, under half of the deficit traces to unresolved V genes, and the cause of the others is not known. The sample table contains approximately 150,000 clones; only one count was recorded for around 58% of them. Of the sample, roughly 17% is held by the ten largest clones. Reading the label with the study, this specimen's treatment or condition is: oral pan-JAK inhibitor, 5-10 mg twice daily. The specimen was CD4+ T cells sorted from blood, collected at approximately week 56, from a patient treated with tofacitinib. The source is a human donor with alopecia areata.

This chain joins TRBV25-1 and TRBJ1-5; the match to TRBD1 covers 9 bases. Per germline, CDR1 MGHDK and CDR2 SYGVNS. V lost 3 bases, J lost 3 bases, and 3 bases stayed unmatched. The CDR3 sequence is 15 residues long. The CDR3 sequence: CASSDGQGNNQPQHF. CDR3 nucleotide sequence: TGTGCCAGCAGTGACGGACAGGGGAACAATCAGCCCCAGCATTTT. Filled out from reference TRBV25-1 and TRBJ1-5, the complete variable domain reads EADIYQTPRYLVIGTGKKITLECSQTMGHDKMYWYQQDPGMELHLIHYSYGVNSTEKGDLSSESTVSRIRTEHFPLTLESARPSHTSQYLCASSDGQGNNQPQHFGDGTRLSIL.

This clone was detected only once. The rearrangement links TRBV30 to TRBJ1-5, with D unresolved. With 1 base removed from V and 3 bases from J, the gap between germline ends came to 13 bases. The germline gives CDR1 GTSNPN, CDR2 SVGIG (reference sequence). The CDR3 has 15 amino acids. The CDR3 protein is CAWSGSIQSNQPQHF. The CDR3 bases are TGTGCCTGGAGTGGGAGCATACAGTCCAATCAGCCCCAGCATTTT.

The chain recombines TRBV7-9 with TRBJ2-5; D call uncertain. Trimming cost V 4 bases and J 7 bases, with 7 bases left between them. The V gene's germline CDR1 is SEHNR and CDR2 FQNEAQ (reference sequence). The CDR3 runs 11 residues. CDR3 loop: CASSSPRTQYF. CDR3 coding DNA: TGTGCCAGCAGCTCGCCCAGGACCCAGTACTTC.

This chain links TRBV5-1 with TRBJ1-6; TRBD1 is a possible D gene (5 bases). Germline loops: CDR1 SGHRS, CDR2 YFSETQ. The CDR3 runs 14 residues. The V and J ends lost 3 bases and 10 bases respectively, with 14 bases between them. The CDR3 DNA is TGCGCCAGCAGCTCTAAAGGGGCGGGCTCACCCCTCCACTTT. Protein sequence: CASSSKGAGSPLHF.

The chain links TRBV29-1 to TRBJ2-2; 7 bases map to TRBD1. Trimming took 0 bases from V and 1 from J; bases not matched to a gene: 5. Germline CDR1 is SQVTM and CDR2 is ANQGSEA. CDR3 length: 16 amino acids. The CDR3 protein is CSVEDPGQRNTGELFF. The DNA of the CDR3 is TGCAGCGTTGAAGATCCGGGACAGAGGAACACCGGGGAGCTGTTTTTT.

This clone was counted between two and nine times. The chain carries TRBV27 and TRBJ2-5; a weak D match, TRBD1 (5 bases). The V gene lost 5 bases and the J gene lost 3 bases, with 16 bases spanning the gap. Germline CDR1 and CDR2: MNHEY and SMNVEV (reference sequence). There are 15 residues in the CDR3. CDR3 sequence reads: CASSRALGREETQYF. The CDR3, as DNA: TGTGCCAGCAGTCGGGCCCTGGGCAGGGAAGAGACCCAGTACTTC.

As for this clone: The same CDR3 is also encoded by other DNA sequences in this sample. The DNA of the CDR3 is TGTGCCAGCAGGGCTAGCGGGGGTTACGAGCAGTACTTC. As protein: CASRASGGYEQYF. V gene TRBV27 combines with J gene TRBJ2-7, with 10 bases lining up with TRBD2. This CDR3 spans 13 amino acids. Germline V gene data show CDR1 as MNHEY and CDR2 as SMNVEV (reference sequence). V dropped 6 bases and J dropped 4; count of bases not matched to a gene: 3.

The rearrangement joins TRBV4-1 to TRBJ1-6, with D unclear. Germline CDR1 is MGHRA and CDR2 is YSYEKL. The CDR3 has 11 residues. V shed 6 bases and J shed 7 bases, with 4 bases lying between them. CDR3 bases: TGCGCCAGCAGTTCAAATTCACCCCTCCACTTT. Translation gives CASSSNSPLHF.

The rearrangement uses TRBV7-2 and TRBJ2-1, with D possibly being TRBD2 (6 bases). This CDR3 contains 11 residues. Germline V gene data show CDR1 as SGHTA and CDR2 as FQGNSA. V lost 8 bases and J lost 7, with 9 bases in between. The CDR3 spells CASGGSNEQFF. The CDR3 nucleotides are TGTGCCAGCGGGGGGAGTAATGAGCAGTTCTTC.

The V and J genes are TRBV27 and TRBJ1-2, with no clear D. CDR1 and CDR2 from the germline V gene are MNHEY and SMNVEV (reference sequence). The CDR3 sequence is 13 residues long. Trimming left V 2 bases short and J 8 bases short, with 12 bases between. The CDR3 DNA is TGTGCCAGCAGTTTAAAGGCGGACCGCGGCTACACCTTC. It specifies CASSLKADRGYTF.

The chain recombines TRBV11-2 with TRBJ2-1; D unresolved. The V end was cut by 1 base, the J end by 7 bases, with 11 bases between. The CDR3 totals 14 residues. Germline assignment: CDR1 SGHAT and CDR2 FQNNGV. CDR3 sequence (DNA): TGTGCCAGCAGCTTAGTGCGGCTGAGGAATGAGCAGTTCTTC. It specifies CASSLVRLRNEQFF.

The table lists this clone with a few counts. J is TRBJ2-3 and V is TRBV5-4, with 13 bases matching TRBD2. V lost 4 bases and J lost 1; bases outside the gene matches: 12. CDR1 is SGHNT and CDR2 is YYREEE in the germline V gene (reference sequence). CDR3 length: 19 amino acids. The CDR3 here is CASSPRPETSGGRTDTQYF. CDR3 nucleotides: TGTGCCAGCAGCCCCCGCCCCGAGACTAGCGGGGGGCGCACAGATACGCAGTATTTT.

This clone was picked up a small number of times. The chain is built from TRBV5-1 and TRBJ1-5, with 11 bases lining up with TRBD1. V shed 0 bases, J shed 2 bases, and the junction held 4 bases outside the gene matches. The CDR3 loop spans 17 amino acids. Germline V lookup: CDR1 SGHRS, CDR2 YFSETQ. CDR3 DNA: TGCGCCAGCAGCTTGGGGACAGGGGGCATGGGCAATCAGCCCCAGCATTTT. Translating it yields CASSLGTGGMGNQPQHF. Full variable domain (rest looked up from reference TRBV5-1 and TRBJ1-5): KAGVTQTPRYLIKTRGQQVTLSCSPISGHRSVSWYQQTPGQGLQFLFEYFSETQRNKGNFPGRFSGRQFSNSRSEMNVSTLELGDSALYLCASSLGTGGMGNQPQHFGDGTRLSIL.

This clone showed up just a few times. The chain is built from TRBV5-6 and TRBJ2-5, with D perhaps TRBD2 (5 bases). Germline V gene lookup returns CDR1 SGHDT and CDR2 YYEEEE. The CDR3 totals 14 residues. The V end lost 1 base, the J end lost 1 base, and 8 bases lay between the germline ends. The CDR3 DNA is TGTGCCAGCAGCTTGTGGGGAGTCCAAGAGACCCAGTACTTC. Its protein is CASSLWGVQETQYF.

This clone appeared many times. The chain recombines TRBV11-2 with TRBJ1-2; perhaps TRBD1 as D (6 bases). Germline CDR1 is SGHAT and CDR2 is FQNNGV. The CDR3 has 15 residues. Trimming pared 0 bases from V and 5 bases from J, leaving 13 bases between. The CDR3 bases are TGTGCCAGCAGCTTAGACCCGGGGGCGCAATATGGCTACACCTTC. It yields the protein CASSLDPGAQYGYTF.

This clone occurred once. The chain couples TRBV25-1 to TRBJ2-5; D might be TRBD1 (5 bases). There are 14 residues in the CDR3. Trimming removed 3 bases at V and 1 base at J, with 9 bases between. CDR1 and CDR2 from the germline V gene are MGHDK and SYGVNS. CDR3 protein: CASSELDIQETQYF. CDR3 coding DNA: TGTGCCAGCAGTGAGTTGGACATCCAAGAGACCCAGTACTTC.

CDR3 sequence: CASRRDYGYTF. The CDR3 region has the DNA TGCGCCAGCAGAAGAGACTATGGCTACACCTTC. V is TRBV5-1 and J is TRBJ1-2; D call uncertain. Trimming took off 5 bases at V and 3 bases at J, with 5 bases between the two ends. Germline V lookup: CDR1 SGHRS, CDR2 YFSETQ. This CDR3 comprises 11 residues.